This T cell receptor (beta chain) came from a study of post-analysis software for immune sequencing data. This clonotype was observed a single time. Its cognate antigen is unknown. Germline CDR1 SGHRS, CDR2 YFSETQ. Trimming pared 6 bases from V and 1 base from J, leaving 22 bases between. This CDR3 is built from 17 residues. Unique molecular identifiers featured in each of the TCR beta cDNA libraries. TCRdb independently ran MiXCR on the PCR reads; one entry per CDR3 protein. In the table there are about 460,000 distinct CDR3 sequences, around 40% of which are singletons. General observations from the study: TRBV5-6, TRBV5-1 and TRBV20-1 belonged to a set of roughly 5 TRBV segments that were more frequent in patients than controls.

Material: blood. This receptor was taken from a girl between 5 and 17 years old with multiple sclerosis. The rearrangement links TRBV5-1 to TRBJ2-5; possible D gene TRBD1, 5 bases. The CDR3 sequence: CASISGLPGLSQETQYF. The DNA for the CDR3 is TGCGCCAGCATCTCTGGCCTGCCAGGGCTTTCCCAAGAGACCCAGTACTTC.